Below, 27 T cell receptor beta chains from the same sample are listed, as sequenced in a study of CD8+ T cells in alopecia areata. Treatment specified: oral pan-JAK inhibitor, 5-10 mg twice daily. After isolation, RNA underwent reverse transcription to generate cDNA as the sequencing template. The data were produced by immunoSEQ multiplex PCR, yet TCRdb's version contains in-frame clones alone and is incomplete. The sample includes 110,000 to 150,000 clones, roughly 86% of them seen just once. Sample: CD8+ T cells sorted from blood, taken at week 4, from a patient treated with tofacitinib. The receptors come from a human donor with alopecia areata.

V and J are TRBV9 and TRBJ1-1; possibly TRBD1 for D (6 bases). CDR1 and CDR2 (germline): SGDLS, YYNGEE. The CDR3 runs 15 residues. The ends were cut back, 0 bases at V and 4 bases at J, with 13 bases in the middle. CDR3 nucleotides: TGTGCCAGCAGCGTAGCTGGGGGGGGCCCCACTGAAGCTTTCTTT. Translating it yields CASSVAGGGPTEAFF.

This chain links TRBV7-9 with TRBJ2-1; D uncertain. Germline lookup yields CDR1 SEHNR and CDR2 FQNEAQ (reference sequence). With 2 bases removed from V and 6 bases from J, the gap between germline ends came to 17 bases. The CDR3 runs to 16 residues. CDR3 nucleotide sequence: TGTGCCAGCAGCTTACCCCCTGAAGGCTCCGGCAATGAGCAGTTCTTC. Translation gives CASSLPPEGSGNEQFF.

The chain couples TRBV27 to TRBJ2-7; 9 bases are shared with TRBD1. This CDR3 is 14 amino acids long. Germline loops: CDR1 MNHEY, CDR2 SMNVEV (reference sequence). The V segment lost 4 bases and the J segment 6 bases; nucleotides outside the gene matches: 7. The CDR3 loop is CASSWRYRGLEQYF. CDR3 in DNA: TGTGCCAGCAGTTGGCGGTACAGGGGGCTCGAGCAGTACTTC.

The rearrangement joins TRBV6-6 to TRBJ2-7; D may be TRBD1 (6 bases). Trimming stripped 3 bases from V and 3 bases from J, with 15 bases between. CDR1 is MNHNY, CDR2 SVGAGI, per germline (reference sequence). The CDR3 is 15 residues long. CDR3 residues: CASSYRGTNDYEQYF. The CDR3 DNA is TGTGCCAGCAGTTATAGAGGGACAAATGACTACGAGCAGTACTTC.

This sequence joins TRBV30 and TRBJ2-1; perhaps TRBD2 as D (5 bases). Germline values: CDR1 GTSNPN, CDR2 SVGIG (reference sequence). The CDR3 covers 12 residues. The V end lost 5 bases, the J end lost 7 bases, and 12 bases lay between the germline ends. CDR3 DNA: TGTGCCTGGCGGACTGTGGAAAATGAGCAGTTCTTC. Amino acids: CAWRTVENEQFF.

This clone was seen more than once but under ten times. CDR3: CASSGPGVTYEQYF. In DNA, the CDR3 is TGTGCCAGCAGTGGACCCGGGGTTACTTACGAGCAGTACTTC. The V call is TRBV27, the J call TRBJ2-7; possible D gene TRBD2, 5 bases. This CDR3 contains 14 residues. CDR1 and CDR2 from the germline V gene are MNHEY and SMNVEV (reference sequence). Deletions cut 5 bases from V and 4 bases from J, with 15 bases between.

CDR3 protein: CASSKRGNTGELFF. In nucleotides, the CDR3 is TGTGCCAGCAGTAAGCGGGGGAACACCGGGGAGCTGTTTTTT. This chain joins TRBV6-4 and TRBJ2-2; TRBD2 aligns across 7 bases. The CDR3 has 14 amino acids. CDR1 MRHNA and CDR2 SNTAGT come from the germline V gene. Trimming took 5 bases from V and 1 from J; bases not matched to a gene: 1.

This chain connects TRBV5-1 to TRBJ2-7; D possibly corresponds to TRBD2 (5 bases). CDR1 and CDR2 (germline): SGHRS, YFSETQ. V lost 0 bases and J lost 5, with 15 bases in between. CDR3 length: 15 residues. CDR3 nucleotides: TGCGCCAGCAGCTTGGAGATCCGACTACTCCACGAGCAGTACTTC. The encoded protein is CASSLEIRLLHEQYF.

The J gene is TRBJ1-3, the V gene TRBV30, with TRBD1 as a possible D gene (6 bases). The CDR3 extends over 15 amino acids. Deletions cut 2 bases from V and 2 bases from J, with 13 bases between. CDR1 is GTSNPN, CDR2 SVGIG, per germline (reference sequence). CDR3 DNA: TGTGCCTGGAGTACCGGACAGTGGGCTGGAAACACCATATATTTT. Amino acids: CAWSTGQWAGNTIYF.

The J gene is TRBJ2-2, the V gene TRBV5-6; 9 positions agree with TRBD1. Germline V gene lookup returns CDR1 SGHDT and CDR2 YYEEEE. This CDR3 comprises 17 residues. V lost 3 bases to trimming and J lost 4 bases; unmatched junction nucleotides: 10. CDR3 in DNA: TGTGCCAGCAGCTCTATGGGACAGGGAGTTGCCACCGGGGAGCTGTTTTTT. The encoded protein is CASSSMGQGVATGELFF.

J is TRBJ2-7 and V is TRBV29-1, with TRBD1 as a possible D gene (5 bases). V dropped 7 bases and J dropped 1 base, with 14 bases sitting between them. Germline V gives CDR1 SQVTM, CDR2 ANQGSEA. This CDR3 has 13 residues. In DNA, the CDR3 is TGCAGCGCCGAGACAGCGACTTCCTACGAGCAGTACTTC. Its translation: CSAETATSYEQYF.

The chain is built from TRBV4-1 and TRBJ2-1, with 7 bases that match TRBD1. CDR1 is MGHRA, CDR2 YSYEKL, per germline. This CDR3 is built from 12 residues. Losses at the gene ends were 6 bases for V and 15 bases for J; bases not matched to a gene: 11. The CDR3 here is CASSMNRDSLFF. The CDR3 DNA follows: TGCGCCAGCAGTATGAACCGGGACAGCCTGTTCTTC.

The chain combines TRBV4-1 with TRBJ2-3; D is undetermined. Germline CDR1 is MGHRA and CDR2 is YSYEKL. Trimming took 0 bases from V and 0 from J, leaving 13 bases between them. The CDR3 runs 17 residues. The CDR3 nucleotides read TGCGCCAGCAGCCAAGATGAGGTGGGGTCTAGCACAGATACGCAGTATTTT. Amino acids: CASSQDEVGSSTDTQYF.

This clone has only a few counts. The V gene is TRBV29-1, the J gene TRBJ2-7, with TRBD1 matching 11 bases. Germline V CDR1 and CDR2: SQVTM, ANQGSEA. The junction had 3 bases not matched to a gene; V was cut back by 6 bases and J by 5 bases. CDR3 size: 12 residues. CDR3: CSVGQGAHEQYF. CDR3 nucleotide sequence: TGCAGCGTCGGACAGGGGGCCCACGAGCAGTACTTC.

V gene TRBV19 combines with J gene TRBJ2-7, with D unclear. V lost 4 bases to trimming and J lost 3 bases, with 19 bases between them. The CDR3 loop spans 16 amino acids. CDR1 and CDR2 from the germline V gene are LNHDA and SQIVND (reference sequence). This chain's CDR3 is CASSRLPTVNHYEQYF. The CDR3 DNA reads TGTGCCAGTAGTAGGCTGCCGACGGTGAACCACTACGAGCAGTACTTC.

This chain joins TRBV7-9 and TRBJ2-1; D is unresolved. The CDR3 covers 11 residues. CDR1 and CDR2 from the germline V gene are SEHNR and FQNEAQ (reference sequence). The V end was cut by 6 bases, the J end by 9 bases, with 9 bases between. The CDR3 nucleotides are TGTGCCAGCAGTAAAGGGCTTGAGCAGTTCTTC. As protein: CASSKGLEQFF.

V is TRBV11-2 and J is TRBJ2-7; possible D gene TRBD1, 6 bases. The CDR3 totals 14 residues. Trimming took off 2 bases at V and 0 bases at J, with 8 bases between the two ends. From germline, CDR1 is SGHAT and CDR2 FQNNGV. CDR3 nucleotide sequence: TGTGCCAGCAGCTTATTAGGGGGCTCCTACGAGCAGTACTTC. This codes for CASSLLGGSYEQYF.

Concerning this clone itself: At one boundary the junction diverges from the germline segment, which might be a read error. J is TRBJ1-1 and V is TRBV9; maybe TRBD1 (5 bases). The CDR3 spans 9 residues. Germline V gene data show CDR1 as SGDLS and CDR2 as YYNGEE. CDR3 DNA sequence: TGTGCCAGCAGCCCTCGGGGGGTATTT. Its translation is CASSPRGVF.

This sequence joins TRBV7-9 and TRBJ1-5, with D possibly being TRBD1 (6 bases). V was cut by 1 base and J by 3 bases, with 10 bases left in between. Germline V CDR1 and CDR2: SEHNR, FQNEAQ (reference sequence). The CDR3 consists of 15 residues. The CDR3: CASSLVGGVNQPQHF. CDR3 coding DNA: TGTGCCAGCAGCTTAGTTGGGGGCGTCAATCAGCCCCAGCATTTT.

This clone came up once. This chain joins TRBV10-3 and TRBJ2-2; the D is unclear. Looked up from germline, CDR1 is ENHRY and CDR2 is SYGVKD. V was clipped by 3 bases and J by 4 bases, with 9 bases between them. The CDR3 is made up of 14 amino acids. CDR3 DNA: TGTGCCATCAGTGAAGTAGGGTTCACCGGGGAGCTGTTTTTT. Protein sequence: CAISEVGFTGELFF.

The chain is built from TRBV10-3 and TRBJ2-3; D is perhaps TRBD2 (5 bases). The CDR3 consists of 12 residues. Germline V gene sequence: CDR1 ENHRY, CDR2 SYGVKD. The V end was cut by 3 bases, the J end by 6 bases, with 7 bases between. As DNA, the CDR3 is TGTGCCATCAGTGATCGCGGGGATACGCAGTATTTT. It translates to CAISDRGDTQYF.

The chain is built from TRBV9 and TRBJ2-1, with D maybe TRBD1 (5 bases). CDR3 length: 12 residues. Per germline, CDR1 SGDLS and CDR2 YYNGEE. Trimming removed 3 bases at V and 9 bases at J, with 10 bases between. CDR3 loop: CASSGLRAEQFF. In nucleotides, the CDR3 is TGTGCCAGCAGCGGTCTCAGGGCTGAGCAGTTCTTC.

The chain uses TRBV4-1 and TRBJ2-6, with TRBD1 as a possible D gene (6 bases). V gave up 2 bases and J gave up 2 bases, with 13 bases separating them. Germline CDR1 MGHRA, CDR2 YSYEKL. This CDR3 is 17 amino acids long. This chain's CDR3 is CASSQRGQGPGANVLTF. CDR3 nucleotide sequence: TGCGCCAGCAGCCAACGCGGCCAGGGGCCTGGGGCCAACGTCCTGACTTTC.

This clone was counted between two and nine times. This same CDR3 is encoded by further DNA sequences in the sample. The genes are TRBV7-9 and TRBJ2-7; the D is unclear. The V gene lost 5 bases and the J gene lost 1 base, with 6 bases spanning the gap. This CDR3 contains 12 residues. Germline V gene data show CDR1 as SEHNR and CDR2 as FQNEAQ (reference sequence). For the CDR3, the DNA is TGTGCCAGCAGCACCGGATCCTACGAGCAGTACTTC. Translated: CASSTGSYEQYF.

CDR3 coding DNA: TGTGCCAGCAGCGAAAGCGGGACAGAGACCCAGTACTTC. Its translation is CASSESGTETQYF. The genes are TRBV9 and TRBJ2-5, with TRBD2 identical over 7 bases. This CDR3 contains 13 residues. From germline, CDR1 is SGDLS and CDR2 YYNGEE. The junction had 3 bases not matched to a gene; V was cut back by 3 bases and J by 4 bases.

J is TRBJ2-1 and V is TRBV7-9, with D uncertain. This CDR3 is built from 14 residues. Trimming shortened V by 3 bases and J by 0 bases, and 6 bases separated the two germline ends. Per germline, CDR1 SEHNR and CDR2 FQNEAQ (reference sequence). For the CDR3, the DNA is TGTGCCAGCAGCTTCTCGAGCTCCTACAATGAGCAGTTCTTC. This encodes CASSFSSSYNEQFF.

V is TRBV6-5 and J is TRBJ2-7, with 9 bases lining up with TRBD1. This CDR3 contains 14 residues. Germline trimming cut 11 bases from V and 1 base from J; bases unmatched to any gene: 9. CDR1 is MNHEY and CDR2 is SVGAGI in the germline V gene. The chain's CDR3 is CASKWGQGSYEQYF. The DNA for the CDR3 is TGTGCCTCCAAATGGGGACAGGGATCCTACGAGCAGTACTTC.